The present TCR beta chain was sequenced within a study of blood T cell repertoires in COVID-19. Germline assignment: CDR1 SGDLS and CDR2 YYNGEE. The CDR3 has 13 residues. V lost 4 bases, J lost 4 bases, and 11 bases lay in between. TCRdb's copy holds only in-frame clones and misses some; the assay was immunoSEQ multiplex PCR. The sample carries about 280,000 clones, about 85% recorded once. Sequenced input: PBMCs or T cells enriched from blood (not recorded which). The V call is TRBV9, the J call TRBJ1-1, with D possibly matching TRBD1 (5 bases). This sequence originates from a woman between 50 and 59 years old who had recovered from COVID-19. The CDR3 sequence is CASSWGGGTEAFF. CDR3 sequence (DNA): TGTGCCAGCAGCTGGGGGGGAGGCACTGAAGCTTTCTTT. The variable domain in full, with the rest retrieved from reference TRBV9 and TRBJ1-1, is DSGVTQTPKHLITATGQRVTLRCSPRSGDLSVYWYQQSLDQGLQFLIQYYNGEERAKGNILERFSAQQFPDLHSELNLSSLELGDSALYFCASSWGGGTEAFFGQGTRLTVV.